The rows below give T cell receptor beta chains drawn from one sample of a study of T cell changes during pregnancy in multiple sclerosis. TCRdb's copy holds only in-frame clones and misses some; the assay was immunoSEQ multiplex PCR. Seen here are about 60,000 clones, about 90% observed once, and the top ten hold about 0.21%. Source: CD4+ T cells from peripheral blood mononuclear cells, taken in the second trimester of pregnancy. The source of these receptors is a female donor with multiple sclerosis, enrolled in a pregnancy study. The CDR3 runs from the conserved cysteine through the conserved F or W. Fields, in order: clone size, V gene, D gene, J gene, CDR3 protein, CDR3 DNA. A D gene is named only where the DNA matches it firmly. Size is stated for part of the rows, as once, few or many counts, or as a class when the clone is expanded.

NA	TRBV30	TRBD1	TRBJ2-7	CAWSVGDRTYEQYF	TGTGCCTGGAGTGTGGGGGACAGAACCTACGAGCAGTACTTC
NA	TRBV6-1	TRBD1	TRBJ1-3	CASSPGQPGNTIYF	TGTGCCAGCAGCCCGGGACAGCCTGGAAACACCATATATTTT
NA	TRBV7-9	TRBD2	TRBJ2-3	CASSLVTSGVGDTQYF	TGTGCCAGCAGCTTAGTGACTAGCGGGGTCGGGGATACGCAGTATTTT
NA	TRBV7-2	NA	TRBJ2-5	CATDMLASYQETQYF	TGTGCCACGGATATGCTAGCGTCGTACCAAGAGACCCAGTACTTC
NA	TRBV5-1	NA	TRBJ2-1	CASSLAAGQQFF	TGCGCCAGCAGCTTGGCGGCGGGCCAGCAGTTCTTC
once	TRBV6-5	NA	TRBJ1-1	CASSYSPQGEAFF	TGTGCCAGCAGTTACTCGCCTCAGGGTGAAGCTTTCTTT
NA	TRBV30	TRBD1	TRBJ2-2	CAWSVLTGIGELFF	TGTGCCTGGAGTGTTTTGACAGGGATCGGGGAGCTGTTTTTT
few	TRBV12-5	NA	TRBJ2-3	CASGLSPSRGYTDTQYF	TGTGCTAGTGGTTTGTCCCCCTCCCGGGGGTACACAGATACGCAGTATTTT
NA	TRBV4-2	NA	TRBJ1-3	CASSQDRAGNTIYF	TGTGCCAGCAGCCAAGACAGGGCTGGAAACACCATATATTTT
NA	TRBV5-6	TRBD1	TRBJ1-5	CASSLRGRWGNQPQHF	TGTGCCAGCAGCTTGAGGGGGCGTTGGGGCAATCAGCCCCAGCATTTT
few	TRBV19	NA	TRBJ1-5	CASSTQDNQPQHF	TGTGCCAGTAGTACACAGGATAATCAGCCCCAGCATTTT
NA	TRBV7-2	TRBD2	TRBJ2-7	CASSRTSGSYEQYF	TGTGCCAGCAGCCGGACTAGCGGGTCCTACGAGCAGTACTTC
NA	TRBV7-2	NA	TRBJ2-5	CASSPLSTQETQYF	TGTGCCAGCAGCCCTCTCTCCACTCAAGAGACCCAGTACTTC
NA	TRBV19	NA	TRBJ2-3	CASSRSGRGARTDTQYF	TGTGCCAGTAGCCGGTCAGGGAGGGGGGCACGCACAGATACGCAGTATTTT
NA	TRBV18	NA	TRBJ2-3	CASSPVVRVTSTDTQYF	TGTGCCAGCTCACCGGTTGTGAGGGTTACTAGCACAGATACGCAGTATTTT
NA	TRBV29-1	NA	TRBJ2-7	CSVLAGAYEQYF	TGCAGCGTTCTTGCAGGGGCCTACGAGCAGTACTTC
NA	TRBV5-1	TRBD1	TRBJ1-2	CASSLEDRGGYGYTF	TGCGCCAGCAGCTTGGAGGACAGGGGCGGCTATGGCTACACCTTC
NA	TRBV7-9	NA	TRBJ1-1	CASSPLGRWGDTEAFF	TGTGCCAGCAGCCCCTTAGGGAGATGGGGGGACACTGAAGCTTTCTTT
NA	TRBV27	TRBD2	TRBJ2-2	CASSLKGLAGGLTGELFF	TGTGCCAGCAGTTTAAAGGGACTAGCGGGGGGGCTAACCGGGGAGCTGTTTTTT
NA	TRBV6-5	NA	TRBJ2-7	CASSYGHSYEQYF	TGTGCCAGCAGTTACGGGCACTCCTACGAGCAGTACTTC
NA	TRBV5-1	NA	TRBJ1-2	CASSLDRAGYGYTF	TGCGCCAGCAGCTTGGACAGGGCGGGCTATGGCTACACCTTC
NA	TRBV5-6	TRBD1	TRBJ2-7	CASSLDRGYEQYF	TGTGCCAGCAGCTTGGACAGGGGGTACGAGCAGTACTTC
NA	TRBV2	NA	TRBJ1-2	CASSPYTDSYGYTF	TGTGCCAGCAGTCCCTACACGGACAGCTATGGCTACACCTTC
NA	TRBV5-1	TRBD2	TRBJ2-5	CASSWGASGGAQETQYF	TGCGCCAGCAGCTGGGGGGCCAGCGGGGGGGCCCAAGAGACCCAGTACTTC
NA	TRBV7-3	TRBD2	TRBJ2-1	CASSLGPGTRYNEQFF	TGTGCCAGCAGCTTAGGGCCCGGGACTAGGTACAATGAGCAGTTCTTC
NA	TRBV7-2	TRBD2	TRBJ2-1	CASSLTSGVYNEQFF	TGTGCCAGCAGCTTGACTAGCGGGGTTTACAATGAGCAGTTCTTC
NA	TRBV28	NA	TRBJ1-1	CASRANREAFF	TGTGCCAGCAGAGCCAACAGGGAAGCTTTCTTT
NA	TRBV10-1	NA	TRBJ2-2	CASSTITGELFF	TGCGCCAGCAGTACAATCACCGGGGAGCTGTTTTTT
few	TRBV6-4	NA	TRBJ1-5	CASSEESNQPQHF	TGTGCCAGCAGTGAGGAGAGCAATCAGCCCCAGCATTTT
NA	TRBV2	NA	TRBJ1-1	CASSEDAGPGTEAFF	TGTGCCAGCAGTGAAGATGCAGGGCCGGGCACTGAAGCTTTCTTT
NA	TRBV7-2	NA	TRBJ2-3	CASSPMATGADTQYF	TGTGCCAGCAGCCCAATGGCGACTGGCGCAGATACGCAGTATTTT
once	TRBV7-8	TRBD2	TRBJ2-1	CASSLGAGGGYNEQFF	TGTGCCAGCAGCTTAGGGGCTGGCGGGGGGTACAATGAGCAGTTCTTC
NA	TRBV6-5	TRBD1	TRBJ1-2	CASRNIRQGYGYTF	TGTGCCAGCAGGAATATTCGACAGGGCTATGGCTACACCTTC
NA	TRBV11-3	TRBD2	TRBJ2-1	CASSLGGARNEQFF	TGTGCCAGCAGTCTCGGGGGGGCGCGGAATGAGCAGTTCTTC
NA	TRBV25-1	NA	TRBJ2-6	CASSEFRGTGANVLTF	TGTGCCAGCAGTGAATTTCGCGGGACTGGGGCCAACGTCCTGACTTTC
NA	TRBV7-2	TRBD2	TRBJ2-7	CASSTGLAESYEQYF	TGTGCCAGCAGCACGGGACTAGCAGAATCCTACGAGCAGTACTTC
NA	TRBV5-4	NA	TRBJ1-1	CASSLRIGSGTEAFF	TGTGCCAGCAGCTTGAGAATTGGGTCCGGGACTGAAGCTTTCTTT
NA	TRBV5-1	TRBD1	TRBJ1-1	CASSLRTGDAEAFF	TGCGCCAGCAGCTTGCGGACAGGGGACGCTGAAGCTTTCTTT
NA	TRBV18	NA	TRBJ2-3	CASSPLGSSRGDTQYF	TGTGCCAGCTCACCACTCGGCAGCTCACGGGGAGATACGCAGTATTTT
NA	TRBV2	NA	TRBJ2-2	CASGLRDSNTGELFF	TGTGCCAGTGGCTTACGGGACTCGAACACCGGGGAGCTGTTTTTT
NA	TRBV7-6	NA	TRBJ2-5	CASRSHETQYF	TGTGCCAGCAGGTCACATGAGACCCAGTACTTC
NA	TRBV5-1	TRBD2	TRBJ2-1	CASSFGLAGQSEQFF	TGCGCCAGCAGCTTTGGACTAGCGGGACAAAGTGAGCAGTTCTTC
few	TRBV27	NA	TRBJ1-1	CASSHDRNTEAFF	TGTGCCAGCAGCCATGACAGGAACACTGAAGCTTTCTTT
NA	TRBV14	NA	TRBJ1-1	CASRAGGTRTEAFF	TGTGCCAGTCGGGCGGGGGGGACTCGCACTGAAGCTTTCTTT
NA	TRBV6-6	TRBD2	TRBJ2-2	CASTPRTGGGAGELFF	TGTGCCAGCACCCCCCGGACGGGCGGGGGAGCCGGGGAGCTGTTTTTT
NA	TRBV5-4	TRBD2	TRBJ2-1	CASSLASAGGPGNNEQFF	TGTGCCAGCAGCTTGGCCTCAGCGGGGGGGCCCGGGAACAATGAGCAGTTCTTC
NA	TRBV9	NA	TRBJ2-1	CASSSTTYNEQFF	TGTGCCAGCAGCTCAACTACTTACAATGAGCAGTTCTTC
NA	TRBV11-2	NA	TRBJ1-1	CASSLGPQGANTEAFF	TGTGCCAGCAGCTTAGGCCCACAGGGAGCGAACACTGAAGCTTTCTTT
NA	TRBV7-2	TRBD1	TRBJ1-4	CASSYRQGNNEKLFF	TGTGCCAGCAGTTACCGACAGGGCAATAATGAAAAACTGTTTTTT
NA	TRBV15	NA	TRBJ2-5	CATGPGGGGETQYF	TGTGCCACCGGCCCGGGTGGGGGCGGAGAGACCCAGTACTTC
NA	TRBV5-5	TRBD1	TRBJ1-2	CASSKTGTGWDGYTF	TGTGCCAGCAGCAAAACCGGGACAGGGTGGGATGGCTACACCTTC
NA	TRBV18	NA	TRBJ2-2	CASSPDRRTGELFF	TGTGCCAGCTCACCTGATCGGAGAACCGGGGAGCTGTTTTTT
NA	TRBV2	NA	TRBJ2-5	CASRRELQETQYF	TGTGCCAGCAGGAGGGAGCTCCAAGAGACCCAGTACTTC
NA	TRBV18	TRBD1	TRBJ1-1	CASSLGQGADEAFF	TGTGCCAGCTCACTTGGACAGGGGGCTGATGAAGCTTTCTTT